These T cell receptor beta chains were read from a single sample in a study of blood T cell repertoires in COVID-19. The method was immunoSEQ multiplex PCR; TCRdb's version includes in-frame clones alone and lacks a portion of them. The sample consists of approximately 120,000 clones, roughly four fifths of them appearing once. The sequencing sample was made of PBMCs or T cells enriched from blood (not recorded which). The source of these receptors is a man aged 25-45 years who had recovered from COVID-19. Each CDR3 is given with its conserved first and last residue. The D gene is left open where the match is weak. Size is stated for part of the rows, as once, few or many counts, or as a class when the clone is expanded.

clone_size cdr3_length d_call j_call v_call cdr3_nt cdr3_aa
many 11 . TRBJ1-1 TRBV29-1 TGCAGCGCCGCGGGGGGGACTGAAGCTTTCTTT CSAAGGTEAFF
. 15 TRBD1 TRBJ1-1 TRBV3-1/TRBV3-2 TGTGCCAGCAGCCACAACACAGGGGGCCTAAGTGAAGCTTTCTTT CASSHNTGGLSEAFF
. 15 . TRBJ2-5 TRBV5-6 TGTGCCAGCAGCCCGAGGGTCCGGCAGCAAGAGACCCAGTACTTC CASSPRVRQQETQYF
. 18 TRBD2 TRBJ2-1 TRBV4-2 TGTGCCAGCAGCCAAGATCCCCTAGGGACTAGCGGGTACAATGAGCAGTTCTTC CASSQDPLGTSGYNEQFF
once 14 . TRBJ2-2 TRBV2 TGTGCCAGCAGTGAAGCGCTAGGAACCGGGGAGCTGTTTTTT CASSEALGTGELFF
. 13 . TRBJ2-3 TRBV15 TGTGCCACCAGCACCCGAGAGGCAGATACGCAGTATTTT CATSTREADTQYF
. 13 . TRBJ2-5 TRBV10-3 TGTGCCACAGCCGGGACATCCCAAGAGACCCAGTACTTC CATAGTSQETQYF
. 14 . TRBJ1-5 TRBV19 TGTGCCAGTAGACAGGGTGTCAGCAATCAGCCCCAGCATTTT CASRQGVSNQPQHF
. 15 . TRBJ2-2 TRBV9 TGTGCCAGCAGCGGCGAGCAGCGGAACACCGGGGAGCTGTTTTTT CASSGEQRNTGELFF
. 12 . TRBJ1-1 TRBV19 TGTGCCAGTAGTCCAGGGCACACTGAAGCTTTCTTT CASSPGHTEAFF
. 15 TRBD2 TRBJ2-3 TRBV9 TGTGCCAGCAGCGCGACTAGCGGCAGCACAGATACGCAGTATTTT CASSATSGSTDTQYF
. 13 . TRBJ1-2 TRBV5-1 TGCGCCAGCAGCCCGGACAGCCCCTATGGCTACACCTTC CASSPDSPYGYTF
. 16 TRBD2 TRBJ2-7 TRBV6-5 TGTGCCAGCAGTTACTCCCGCGGGAGAATGGTTTACGAGCAGTACTTC CASSYSRGRMVYEQYF
once 14 . TRBJ1-1 TRBV27 TGTGCCAGCAGTGCTACCGCAGCGTACACTGAAGCTTTCTTT CASSATAAYTEAFF
. 17 TRBD1 TRBJ1-5 TRBV19 TGTGCCAGTTCCTCGTATATTGGGACAGATAGCAATCAGCCCCAGCATTTT CASSSYIGTDSNQPQHF
. 13 TRBD1 TRBJ1-3 TRBV5-1 TGCGCCAGCAGCTCGGACAGGGGAAACACCATATATTTT CASSSDRGNTIYF
once 18 TRBD1 TRBJ1-1 TRBV5-1 TGCGCCAGCAGCTTGGACCCGGGACAGGGCGTCTCAAGTACTGAAGCTTTCTTT CASSLDPGQGVSSTEAFF
. 15 . TRBJ2-5 TRBV15 TGTGCCACCAGCAGAGTCGGGGATTCTAGAGAGACCCAGTACTTC CATSRVGDSRETQYF
. 12 . TRBJ2-5 TRBV6-5 TGTGCCAGCAGAGGGGATGGAGAGACCCAGTACTTC CASRGDGETQYF
. 13 . TRBJ2-1 TRBV12-3/TRBV12-4 TGTGCCAGCAGTTTAGAACGGTACAATGAGCAGTTCTTC CASSLERYNEQFF
. 15 TRBD1 TRBJ1-3 TRBV9 TGTGCCAGCAGCGTAAGCCAGGGGGGAAGAAACACCATATATTTT CASSVSQGGRNTIYF
. 14 . TRBJ1-1 TRBV21-1 TGTGCCAGCAGCCAGCGAACGGGGAACACTGAAGCTTTCTTT CASSQRTGNTEAFF
. 13 TRBD2 TRBJ2-1 TRBV2 TGTGCCAGCTCGAGGGAGGGTCACAATGAGCAGTTCTTC CASSREGHNEQFF
. 15 TRBD1 TRBJ1-2 TRBV4-1 TGCGCCAGCAGCACCCGGACAGGGGGGAACTATGGCTACACCTTC CASSTRTGGNYGYTF
. 15 TRBD1 TRBJ1-1 TRBV28 TGTGCCAGCAGAACACAGGGGGAGGCGAACACTGAAGCTTTCTTT CASRTQGEANTEAFF
. 14 . TRBJ1-4 TRBV5-5 TGTGCCAGCACCCTACAGTCTTCTAATGAAAAACTGTTTTTT CASTLQSSNEKLFF
. 13 . TRBJ2-7 TRBV10-3 TGTGCCATCCGTACAGATAGCTCCTACGAGCAGTACTTC CAIRTDSSYEQYF
. 14 TRBD2 TRBJ2-2 TRBV2 TGTGCCAGCTTAGCGGGGGCCTACACCGGGGAGCTGTTTTTT CASLAGAYTGELFF
. 16 TRBD2 TRBJ2-1 TRBV5-4 TGTGCCAGCAGCTTAGTCCTAGCGGGGGCCTACAATGAGCAGTTCTTC CASSLVLAGAYNEQFF
. 13 . TRBJ2-1 TRBV3-1/TRBV3-2 TGTGCCAGCAGCCGGCCCCGGGGCAATGAGCAGTTCTTC CASSRPRGNEQFF
. 18 TRBD1 TRBJ1-1 TRBV19 TGTGCCAGTAAAGGAAACCAAAGACAGGGCCGATCGAACACTGAAGCTTTCTTT CASKGNQRQGRSNTEAFF
few 13 . TRBJ1-2 TRBV19 TGTGCCAGTAGTCGGGATGGGAACTATGGCTACACCTTC CASSRDGNYGYTF
. 15 TRBD1 TRBJ1-2 TRBV3-1/TRBV3-2 TGTGCCAGCAGCCGGGGACAGGGAGGTTCTTATGGCTACACCTTC CASSRGQGGSYGYTF
once 15 TRBD1 TRBJ2-5 TRBV7-9 TGTGCCAGCAGCTTAGCGGCAGGGGGCCAAGAGACCCAGTACTTC CASSLAAGGQETQYF
. 13 . TRBJ1-1 TRBV11-2 TGTGCCAGCAGCTTAAGAGTGGACACTGAAGCTTTCTTT CASSLRVDTEAFF
. 14 . TRBJ2-5 TRBV5-1 TGCGCCAGCAGCCTGGACTCCACCGGGGAGACCCAGTACTTC CASSLDSTGETQYF
. 13 . TRBJ1-5 TRBV18 TGTGCCAGCTCACCGGGCTTGAATCAGCCCCAGCATTTT CASSPGLNQPQHF
. 16 TRBD1 TRBJ1-6 TRBV19 TGTGCCAGTAGTATTCGTGGCAGGGGGTTTAGTTCACCCCTCCACTTT CASSIRGRGFSSPLHF
. 15 TRBD2 TRBJ2-7 TRBV7-3 TGTGCCAGCAGCTTAATGGCGGGAGGGGCCTACGAGCAGTACTTC CASSLMAGGAYEQYF
. 15 TRBD1 TRBJ1-2 TRBV28 TGTGCCAGCAGAAAGGCCACAGGGGGCGTCTATGGCTACACCTTC CASRKATGGVYGYTF
. 14 TRBD1 TRBJ1-4 TRBV5-1 TGCGCCAGCAGCGCCGGGACAGGGGACGAAAAACTGTTTTTT CASSAGTGDEKLFF
. 16 TRBD1 TRBJ1-3 TRBV2 TGTGCCAGCAGTTCGGGACAGGTCCACTCTGGAAACACCATATATTTT CASSSGQVHSGNTIYF
. 16 . TRBJ1-3 TRBV6-1 TGTGCCAGCAGTGAAAGATACCGAGCCTCTGGAAACACCATATATTTT CASSERYRASGNTIYF
. 14 TRBD1 TRBJ1-1 TRBV5-1 TGCGCCAGCAGCCCGGGACAGCAGAACACTGAAGCTTTCTTT CASSPGQQNTEAFF
. 14 . TRBJ2-1 TRBV9 TGTGCCAGCAGCGTAGTGGCGGATTACAATGAGCAGTTCTTC CASSVVADYNEQFF
. 17 . TRBJ2-2 TRBV18 TGTGCCAGCTCACCAACCACAACGGGACATATGACCGGGGAGCTGTTTTTT CASSPTTTGHMTGELFF
. 14 TRBD2 TRBJ2-7 TRBV6-5 TGTGCCAGCAGTCTCACTAGCGACCCCTACGAGCAGTACTTC CASSLTSDPYEQYF
. 17 . TRBJ1-1 TRBV29-1 TGCAGCGTTGAAGATGAAGCCCCTCTTGGGCTGGGTACTGAAGCTTTCTTT CSVEDEAPLGLGTEAFF